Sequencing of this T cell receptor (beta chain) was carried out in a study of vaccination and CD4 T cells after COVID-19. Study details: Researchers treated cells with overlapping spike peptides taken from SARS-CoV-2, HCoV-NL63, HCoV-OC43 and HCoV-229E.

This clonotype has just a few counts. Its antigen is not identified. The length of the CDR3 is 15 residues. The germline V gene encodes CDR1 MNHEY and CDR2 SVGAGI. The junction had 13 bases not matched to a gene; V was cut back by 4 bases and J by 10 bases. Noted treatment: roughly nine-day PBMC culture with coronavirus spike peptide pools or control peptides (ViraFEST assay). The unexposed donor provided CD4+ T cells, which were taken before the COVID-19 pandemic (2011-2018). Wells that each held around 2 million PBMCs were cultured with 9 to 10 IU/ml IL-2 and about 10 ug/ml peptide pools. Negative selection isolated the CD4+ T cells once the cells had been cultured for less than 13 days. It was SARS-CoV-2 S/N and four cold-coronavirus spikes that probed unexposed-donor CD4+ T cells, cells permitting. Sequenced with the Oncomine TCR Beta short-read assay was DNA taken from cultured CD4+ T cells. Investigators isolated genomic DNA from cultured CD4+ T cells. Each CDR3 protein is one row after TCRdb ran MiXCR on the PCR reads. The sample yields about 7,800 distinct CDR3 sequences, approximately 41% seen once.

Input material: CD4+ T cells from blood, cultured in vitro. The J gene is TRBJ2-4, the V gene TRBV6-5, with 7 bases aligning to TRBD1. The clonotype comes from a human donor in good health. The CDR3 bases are TGTGCCAGCAGTTCCCGGTCCAGCCCCAGGGGGATTCAGTACTTC. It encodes CASSSRSSPRGIQYF.